What follows are 9 T cell receptor beta chains derived from one specimen sequenced in a study of human T cells and chemical hapten exposure. Noted time point: patch test 3, about 24 weeks after DPC sensitization. Specified treatment: therapeutic diphenylcyclopropenone sensitization with weekly scalp DPC. TCRdb re-called the RACE reads with MiXCR, one entry per CDR3 protein. The sample has 85,000 to 100,000 distinct CDR3 sequences, 25% to 35% seen once; the top ten hold 10%. The source was whole blood, collected in connection with sensitization to the hapten diphenylcyclopropenone (DPC). Receptor source: a man aged 35-49 years with alopecia areata. Some clones in this sample may be carry-over from other donors' samples.

V usage is TRBV5-6 and J usage is TRBJ2-6, with TRBD2 as a possible D gene (6 bases). Trimming cost V 0 bases and J 0 bases, with 7 bases left between them. Germline CDR1 and CDR2: SGHDT and YYEEEE. The CDR3 sequence is 16 residues long. CDR3 bases: TGTGCCAGCAGCTTGGACGGGAGCTCTGGGGCCAACGTCCTGACTTTC. As protein: CASSLDGSSGANVLTF.

This sequence joins TRBV12-3 or TRBV12-4 and TRBJ2-1, with TRBD2 as a possible D gene (6 bases). This CDR3 is built from 16 residues. Trimming pared 4 bases from V and 7 bases from J, leaving 20 bases between. CDR3 sequence: CASSSPRVGRGNEQFF. The CDR3 DNA follows: TGTGCCAGCAGTTCGCCGAGGGTCGGGAGAGGGAATGAGCAGTTCTTC.

This clonotype was counted a few times. The CDR3 loop reads CASSLSSGGATNEKLFF. The DNA for the CDR3 is TGTGCCAGCAGCTTAAGTTCCGGGGGCGCAACTAATGAAAAACTGTTTTTT. The chain employs TRBV11-2 and TRBJ1-4; weak D call: TRBD1 (6 bases). Germline CDR1 reads SGHAT; CDR2 reads FQNNGV. There are 17 residues in the CDR3. Trimming took 2 bases from V and 0 from J, leaving 13 bases between them.

In its sample, this clonotype was seen a few times. CDR3 loop: CASSRKGGNSPLHF. The CDR3 nucleotides read TGTGCCAGCAGCCGGAAAGGTGGCAATTCACCCCTCCACTTT. V usage is TRBV7-3 and J usage is TRBJ1-6; D gene uncertain. CDR3 size: 14 residues. In germline, CDR1 is SGHTA, CDR2 FQGTGA. Trimming left V 5 bases short and J 7 bases short, with 12 bases between.

This clonotype was observed a few times. The rearrangement uses TRBV20-1 and TRBJ2-3, with D maybe TRBD1 (6 bases). The CDR3 loop spans 17 amino acids. With 0 bases removed from V and 0 bases from J, the gap between germline ends came to 16 bases. CDR1 and CDR2 from the germline V gene are DFQATT and SNEGSKA (reference sequence). This CDR3 reads CSARDPRTELSTDTQYF. The CDR3 nucleotides read TGCAGTGCTAGAGACCCGAGGACAGAACTTAGCACAGATACGCAGTATTTT.

In DNA form, the CDR3 reads TGTGCCAGCAGCCCCTCCAGGACTAGCGGGAGGGTTGCCAAAAACATTCAGTACTTC. It encodes CASSPSRTSGRVAKNIQYF. The V gene is TRBV11-2, the J gene TRBJ2-4, with 15 bases fitting TRBD2. The CDR3 length is 19 residues. Unmatched junction bases numbered 9, after V lost 5 bases and J lost 1 base. The germline V gene encodes CDR1 SGHAT and CDR2 FQNNGV.

This clonotype has more than one count but fewer than ten. The chain recombines TRBV6-2 or TRBV6-3 with TRBJ1-6; no reliable D call. V lost 5 bases and J 7 bases, leaving 3 bases between the germline ends. The CDR3 loop spans 11 amino acids. Looked up from germline, CDR1 is MNHEY and CDR2 is SVGEGT. CDR3 sequence: CASSQNSPLHF. As DNA, the CDR3 is TGTGCCAGCAGTCAAAATTCACCCCTCCACTTT.

The gene calls are TRBV5-1 and TRBJ2-1; D is possibly TRBD2 (5 bases). From germline, CDR1 is SGHRS and CDR2 YFSETQ. This CDR3 comprises 14 residues. The V end lost 4 bases, the J end lost 5 bases, and 13 bases lay between the germline ends. The DNA of the CDR3 is TGCGCCAGCAGCACCTCCCCAGCGGACAATGAGCAGTTCTTC. The encoded protein is CASSTSPADNEQFF.

This clonotype was found a few times. The rearrangement links TRBV6-5 to TRBJ1-4; 8 nucleotides line up with TRBD1. The CDR3 contains 15 residues. Per germline, CDR1 MNHEY and CDR2 SVGAGI. The trim removed 6 bases at V and 8 bases at J, leaving 11 bases unmatched. CDR3 in amino acids: CASSRVTGAGEKLFF. CDR3 DNA: TGTGCCAGCAGCCGCGTGACAGGGGCGGGAGAAAAACTGTTTTTT.